This T cell receptor (beta chain) was retrieved from a study of shared T cell receptors in the human thymus. The repertoire was sequenced with immunoSEQ multiplex PCR; TCRdb's copy has only in-frame clones and lacks some. Of about 610,000 clones in the sample, around 89% were seen once. Germline assignment: CDR1 GTSNPN and CDR2 SVGIG (reference sequence). The CDR3 runs to 13 residues. V gave up 2 bases and J gave up 7 bases, with 11 bases separating them. In addition, the sample was reused for a study of human thymus T cells. From that study: Thymic and blood repertoires seemed to favor certain V and J genes.

Material for sequencing was thymocytes. The sequence was collected from a boy in the first two years of life with a congenital heart defect. The rearrangement links TRBV30 to TRBJ1-4; D is uncertain. Here the CDR3 DNA reads TGTGCCTGGAGTCTTCCCCGGAGTGAAAAACTGTTTTTT. This encodes CAWSLPRSEKLFF.